The T cell receptor (beta chain) under discussion was sequenced for a study of blood T cell repertoires in COVID-19. Study overall: Acute and convalescent COVID-19 samples came from the United States, Italy and Spain. Sources were T cells, B-cell-depleted T cells, or PBMCs; the material itself was cDNA or gDNA.

Authors' analysis steps: Nucleated cell counts were estimated from reference gene primer amplification. The data were produced by immunoSEQ multiplex PCR, yet TCRdb's version contains in-frame clones alone and is incomplete. The V and J calls and clone size come from that table; D and trimming were worked out from the DNA. This table holds about 300,000 clones, 70% to 90% found once. Material for sequencing was peripheral blood. This clonotype was obtained from a man in his 70s with acute or convalescent COVID-19.

DNA for the CDR3: TGTGCCAGCAGCCAAGGGTCAGGGAATTCACCCCTCCACTTT. It translates to CASSQGSGNSPLHF. The gene calls are TRBV2 and TRBJ1-6; D perhaps matches TRBD1 (5 bases). CDR1 is SNHLY and CDR2 is FYNNEI in the germline V gene. The CDR3 consists of 14 residues. Trimming stripped 6 bases from V and 7 bases from J, with 13 bases between.